Shown below are 4 T cell receptor beta chains from a single sample sequenced in a study of post-analysis software for immune sequencing data. The library was made from cDNA and included unique molecular identifiers. MiXCR was run by TCRdb on the PCR reads, yielding one entry per CDR3 protein. The data contain 150,000 to 200,000 distinct CDR3 sequences, about 34% of them singletons. The sample consisted of blood, taken after autologous hematopoietic stem cell transplantation. These receptors all come from a girl aged 10-17 years with multiple sclerosis.

This clonotype was picked up a small number of times. This chain uses TRBV12-3 or TRBV12-4 with TRBJ2-1; 8 bases fit TRBD2. This CDR3 has 15 amino acids. V shed 3 bases and J 2 bases; nucleotides not matched to a gene: 3. CDR3: CASSLSGSPYNEQFF. The CDR3 DNA sequence: TGTGCCAGCAGTTTGAGCGGGAGTCCCTACAATGAGCAGTTCTTC.

The chain combines TRBV4-1 with TRBJ2-7, with 11 bases lining up with TRBD1. This CDR3 is built from 17 residues. From germline, CDR1 is MGHRA and CDR2 YSYEKL. The ends lost 4 bases at V and 5 bases at J; junction bases unmatched: 13. CDR3 DNA sequence: TGCGCCAGCAGCCCGGTTAAGGACAGGGGGCTCTTCGACGAGCAGTACTTC. It yields the protein CASSPVKDRGLFDEQYF.

The chain combines TRBV7-9 with TRBJ2-7, with 9 nucleotides matching TRBD2. The V gene end was trimmed by 1 base and the J gene end by 0 bases; junction bases not matched to a gene: 4. The CDR3 is 16 amino acids. Germline CDR1 is SEHNR and CDR2 is FQNEAQ (reference sequence). The CDR3 sequence: CASSLVGSGSSYEQYF. The CDR3 DNA follows: TGTGCCAGCAGCTTAGTAGGTAGCGGGAGCTCCTACGAGCAGTACTTC.

The chain carries TRBV5-1 and TRBJ2-5, with 12 bases aligning to TRBD1. CDR1 and CDR2 from the germline V gene are SGHRS and YFSETQ. The CDR3 is 16 residues long. J gave up 2 bases and V 4 bases, and 6 bases lay outside the gene matches. The CDR3 DNA follows: TGCGCCAGCAGCCTTGGGACAGGGGGCCATCAAGAGACCCAGTACTTC. Translation gives CASSLGTGGHQETQYF.